This section outlines one T cell receptor (beta chain) sequence together with its context. No antigen is known for it. Profiled with immunoSEQ multiplex PCR; TCRdb holds only in-frame clones, not every one. The sample includes roughly 35,000 clones, 93% of them seen just once. The data stem from a study of T cells in localized non-small cell lung cancer. General observations from the study: Overall survival was longer when the density of T cells in the blood was higher.

V shed 9 bases, J shed 1 base, and the junction held 11 bases outside the gene matches. CDR3 length: 15 residues. Germline V CDR1 and CDR2: LNHDA, SQIVND (reference sequence). The source material was peripheral blood, sampled before any cancer treatment. This TCR came from a female donor of 60 years or more with stage I lung adenocarcinoma. The chain joins TRBV19 to TRBJ1-1; 7 bases line up with TRBD1. The CDR3 DNA reads as TGTGCCAGCCCAAGAGAAGGGGGCCGGAACACTGAAGCTTTCTTT. Encoded protein: CASPREGGRNTEAFF.